The 13 T cell receptor beta chains presented below share a single source sample, sequenced in a study of blood T cell repertoires in COVID-19. Clones were read by immunoSEQ multiplex PCR, and TCRdb kept only the in-frame ones, dropping some. The data show about 200,000 clones, around 90% seen once. The specimen was peripheral blood. These receptors all stem from a man aged 55 to 70 with COVID-19, enrolled during active disease.

The chain links TRBV12-5 to TRBJ2-1; D perhaps matches TRBD1 (5 bases). Germline CDR1 and CDR2: LGHNT and FRNRAP. The CDR3 extends over 13 amino acids. Trimming removed 10 bases at V and 5 bases at J, with 15 bases between. The CDR3 DNA follows: TGTGCTACTGGGGCTTTTTCCGACAATGAGCAGTTCTTC. Protein product: CATGAFSDNEQFF.

The chain is built from TRBV6-2 or TRBV6-3 and TRBJ1-2, with D possibly TRBD1 on 5 matching bases. V was shortened by 5 bases and J by 0 bases, with 7 bases between the two germline ends. Germline values: CDR1 MNHEY, CDR2 SVGEGT. CDR3 size: 13 residues. The CDR3 loop reads CASSETANYGYTF. The CDR3, as DNA: TGTGCCAGCAGTGAGACAGCTAACTATGGCTACACCTTC.

The chain employs TRBV6-5 and TRBJ2-7, with 9 bases lining up with TRBD1. This CDR3 contains 15 residues. V lost 6 bases and J lost 2; bases outside the gene matches: 8. Germline-derived CDR1 and CDR2 are MNHEY and SVGAGI. CDR3 nucleotides: TGTGCCAGCAGGCGTTTACAGGGGGCTACCTACGAGCAGTACTTC. Its protein product is CASRRLQGATYEQYF.

The chain joins TRBV6-2 or TRBV6-3 to TRBJ2-7; perhaps TRBD2 as D (6 bases). Trimming shortened V by 0 bases and J by 3 bases, and 12 bases separated the two germline ends. Germline V gene lookup returns CDR1 MNHEY and CDR2 SVGEGT. This CDR3 comprises 15 residues. The CDR3 DNA reads as TGTGCCAGCAGTTACTCCAAACTAGCAGACTACGAGCAGTACTTC. This codes for CASSYSKLADYEQYF.

The chain uses TRBV7-8 and TRBJ2-7, with 9 bases fitting TRBD1. This CDR3 contains 14 residues. V was clipped by 5 bases and J by 9 bases; unmatched bases: 11. Per germline, CDR1 SGHVS and CDR2 FQNEAQ. The CDR3 loop reads CASSGQGKGIGQYF. The CDR3 DNA reads as TGTGCCAGCAGCGGACAGGGGAAAGGAATCGGGCAGTACTTC.

This clone appeared a few times. V and J are TRBV7-9 and TRBJ2-3, with 9 bases that match TRBD1. Germline V lookup: CDR1 SEHNR, CDR2 FQNEAQ (reference sequence). The V gene end was trimmed by 4 bases and the J gene end by 2 bases; junction bases not matched to a gene: 7. The CDR3 sequence is 16 residues long. CDR3 loop: CASSSTGTGYTDTQYF. As DNA, the CDR3 is TGTGCCAGCAGCTCCACCGGGACAGGGTACACAGATACGCAGTATTTT.

CDR3 region: CASSQELRGEAFF. As DNA, the CDR3 is TGTGCCAGCAGCCAAGAACTCCGGGGAGAAGCTTTCTTT. V and J are TRBV4-2 and TRBJ1-1; D remains ambiguous. This CDR3 comprises 13 residues. Germline assignment: CDR1 LGHNA and CDR2 YNFKEQ. V lost 0 bases and J lost 8, with 10 bases in between.

The chain has TRBV29-1 and TRBJ2-5; TRBD2 matches at 11 bases. Germline V gene sequence: CDR1 SQVTM, CDR2 ANQGSEA. With V trimmed by 6 bases and J by 4 bases, 10 bases remained unmatched. The CDR3 spans 15 residues. The CDR3 region is CSVGLPSGGSETQYF. The DNA for the CDR3 is TGCAGCGTCGGGCTACCTAGCGGGGGGTCAGAGACCCAGTACTTC.

This clone was seen only once. This chain joins TRBV12-5 and TRBJ2-1; 12 nucleotides match TRBD1. Looked up from germline, CDR1 is LGHNT and CDR2 is FRNRAP. The CDR3 spans 14 residues. Germline trimming cut 4 bases from V and 7 bases from J; bases unmatched to any gene: 2. CDR3 in amino acids: CASGSGQGANEQFF. The DNA for the CDR3 is TGTGCTAGTGGTTCGGGACAGGGGGCGAATGAGCAGTTCTTC.

A note on this clone: One junction end disagrees with the germline gene, perhaps due to a read error. The genes are TRBV11-2 and TRBJ1-4; D not certain. Germline V CDR1 and CDR2: SGHAT, FQNNGV. The CDR3 runs to 16 residues. This CDR3 reads CASSQARLTTYEKLFF. CDR3 in DNA: TGTGCCAGCAGCCAGGCAAGACTAACAACTTATGAAAAACTGTTTTTT.

The V and J genes are TRBV18 and TRBJ1-4; TRBD1 is a possible D gene (6 bases). Trimming took off 2 bases at V and 7 bases at J, with 8 bases between the two ends. Germline assignment: CDR1 KGHSH and CDR2 LQKENI. The CDR3 contains 13 residues. The DNA of the CDR3 is TGTGCCAGCTCACCATCAGGGGCTGAAAAACTGTTTTTT. This codes for CASSPSGAEKLFF.

The chain joins TRBV28 to TRBJ1-6; no clear D gene. The germline V and J ends were trimmed by 2 bases and 7 bases, with 9 bases remaining between them. Germline-derived CDR1 and CDR2 are MDHEN and SYDVKM. This CDR3 comprises 14 residues. The CDR3, as DNA: TGTGCCAGCAGTTTAGTGCGGGTAAATTCACCCCTCCACTTT. Protein: CASSLVRVNSPLHF.

The chain uses TRBV29-1 and TRBJ1-2, with D possibly being TRBD1 (6 bases). The CDR3 has 12 residues. Trimming took 4 bases from V and 5 from J, leaving 11 bases between them. CDR1 SQVTM and CDR2 ANQGSEA come from the germline V gene. CDR3 residues: CSVARQGYGYTF. For the CDR3, the DNA is TGCAGCGTTGCGCGGCAGGGGTATGGCTACACCTTC.